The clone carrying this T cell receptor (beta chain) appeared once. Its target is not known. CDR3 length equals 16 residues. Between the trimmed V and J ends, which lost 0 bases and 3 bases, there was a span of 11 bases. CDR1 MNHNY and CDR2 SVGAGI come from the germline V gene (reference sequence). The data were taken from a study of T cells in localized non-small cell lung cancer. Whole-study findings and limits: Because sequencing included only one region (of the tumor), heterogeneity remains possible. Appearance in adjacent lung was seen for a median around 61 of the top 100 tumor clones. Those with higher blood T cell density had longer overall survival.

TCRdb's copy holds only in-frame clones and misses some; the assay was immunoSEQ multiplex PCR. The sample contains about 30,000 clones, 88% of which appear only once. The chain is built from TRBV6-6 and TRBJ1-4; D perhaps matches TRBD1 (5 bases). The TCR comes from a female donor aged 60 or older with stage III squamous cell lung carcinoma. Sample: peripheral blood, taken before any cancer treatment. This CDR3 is CASSYSSAGANEKLFF. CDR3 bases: TGTGCCAGCAGTTACTCGAGCGCGGGGGCTAATGAAAAACTGTTTTTT.